The entry that follows covers one TCR beta chain sequence. Its target is not known. The V gene lost 7 bases and the J gene lost 4 bases, with 21 bases spanning the gap. Germline V gives CDR1 MNHEY, CDR2 SMNVEV (reference sequence). The length of the CDR3 is 16 residues. This sample was included in a study of lymphopenia after photon versus proton radiotherapy. Study-wide findings and caveats: After the lymphocyte nadir, photon-treated repertoires showed oligoclonal expansion, especially of CD8+ Temra cells.

Libraries were prepared by immunoSEQ multiplex PCR; TCRdb keeps only in-frame clonotypes and omits some of them. Here the sample spans tens of thousands of clones, almost 85% being singletons. The sequences come from peripheral blood, collected from a patient treated with photon-based radiotherapy. The sequence was collected from a woman in her forties or fifties with pancreatic cancer. This sequence joins TRBV27 and TRBJ2-3; tentatively, D is TRBD2 (5 bases). The CDR3 sequence: CASTPSRRIGADTQYF. The CDR3 DNA reads TGTGCCAGCACACCCTCCCGCCGTATCGGGGCAGATACGCAGTATTTT.